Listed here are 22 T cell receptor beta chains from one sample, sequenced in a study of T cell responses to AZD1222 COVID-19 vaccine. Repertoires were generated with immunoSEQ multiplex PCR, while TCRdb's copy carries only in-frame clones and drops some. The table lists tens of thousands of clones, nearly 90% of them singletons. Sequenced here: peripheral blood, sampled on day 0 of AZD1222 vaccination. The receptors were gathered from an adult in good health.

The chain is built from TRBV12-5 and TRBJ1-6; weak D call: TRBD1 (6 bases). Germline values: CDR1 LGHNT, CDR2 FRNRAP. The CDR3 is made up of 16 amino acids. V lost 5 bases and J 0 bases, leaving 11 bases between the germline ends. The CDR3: CASGRQVGSYNSPLHF. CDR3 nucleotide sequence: TGTGCTAGTGGTCGACAGGTTGGCTCCTATAATTCACCCCTCCACTTT.

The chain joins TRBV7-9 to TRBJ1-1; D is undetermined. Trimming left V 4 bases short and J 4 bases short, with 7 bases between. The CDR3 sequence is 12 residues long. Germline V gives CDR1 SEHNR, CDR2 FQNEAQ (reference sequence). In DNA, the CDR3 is TGTGCCAGCAGCTACCAGAGCACTGAAGCTTTCTTT. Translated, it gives CASSYQSTEAFF.

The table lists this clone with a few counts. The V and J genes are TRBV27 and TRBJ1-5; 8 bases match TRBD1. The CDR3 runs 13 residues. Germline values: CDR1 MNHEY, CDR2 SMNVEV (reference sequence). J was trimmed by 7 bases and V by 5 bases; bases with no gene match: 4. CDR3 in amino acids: CASSEDREQPQHF. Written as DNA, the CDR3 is TGTGCCAGCAGTGAGGACAGGGAACAGCCCCAGCATTTT.

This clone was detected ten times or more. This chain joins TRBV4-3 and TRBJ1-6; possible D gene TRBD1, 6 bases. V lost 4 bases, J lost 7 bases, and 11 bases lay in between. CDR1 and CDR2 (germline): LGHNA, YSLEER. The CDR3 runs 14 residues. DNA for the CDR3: TGCGCCAGCAGCCTTATGCAGGGGAATTCACCCCTCCACTTT. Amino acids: CASSLMQGNSPLHF.

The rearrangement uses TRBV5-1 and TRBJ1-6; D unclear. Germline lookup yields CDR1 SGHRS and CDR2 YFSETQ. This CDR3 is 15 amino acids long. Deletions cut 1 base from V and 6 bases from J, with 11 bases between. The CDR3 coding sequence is TGCGCCAGCAGCTTGCAAGCTGGGGTTAATTCACCCCTCCACTTT. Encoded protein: CASSLQAGVNSPLHF. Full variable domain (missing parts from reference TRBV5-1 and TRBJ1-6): KAGVTQTPRYLIKTRGQQVTLSCSPISGHRSVSWYQQTPGQGLQFLFEYFSETQRNKGNFPGRFSGRQFSNSRSEMNVSTLELGDSALYLCASSLQAGVNSPLHFGNGTRLTVT.

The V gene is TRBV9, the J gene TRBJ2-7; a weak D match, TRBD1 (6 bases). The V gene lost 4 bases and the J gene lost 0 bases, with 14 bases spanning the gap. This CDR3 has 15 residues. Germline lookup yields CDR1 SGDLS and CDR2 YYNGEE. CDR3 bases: TGTGCCAGCAGCCCCCAGGGGAGCGGCTCCTACGAGCAGTACTTC. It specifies CASSPQGSGSYEQYF. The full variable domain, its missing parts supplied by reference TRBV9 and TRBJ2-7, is DSGVTQTPKHLITATGQRVTLRCSPRSGDLSVYWYQQSLDQGLQFLIQYYNGEERAKGNILERFSAQQFPDLHSELNLSSLELGDSALYFCASSPQGSGSYEQYFGPGTRLTVT.

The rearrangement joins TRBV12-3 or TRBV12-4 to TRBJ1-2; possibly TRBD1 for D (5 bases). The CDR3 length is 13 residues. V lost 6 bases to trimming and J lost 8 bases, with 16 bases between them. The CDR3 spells CASRRQSTGGYTF. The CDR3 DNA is TGTGCCAGCAGGAGACAGAGTACGGGCGGCTACACCTTC.

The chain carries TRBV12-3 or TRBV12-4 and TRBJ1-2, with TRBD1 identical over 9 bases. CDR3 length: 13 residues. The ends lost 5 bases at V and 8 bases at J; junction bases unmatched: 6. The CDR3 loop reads CASSAGTGRGYTF. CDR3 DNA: TGTGCCAGCAGTGCCGGGACAGGGAGGGGCTACACCTTC.

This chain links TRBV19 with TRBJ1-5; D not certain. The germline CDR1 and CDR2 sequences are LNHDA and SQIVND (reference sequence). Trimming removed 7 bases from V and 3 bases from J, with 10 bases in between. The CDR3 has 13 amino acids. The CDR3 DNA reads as TGTGCCAGTAAAAGGGATGACAATCAGCCCCAGCATTTT. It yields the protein CASKRDDNQPQHF.

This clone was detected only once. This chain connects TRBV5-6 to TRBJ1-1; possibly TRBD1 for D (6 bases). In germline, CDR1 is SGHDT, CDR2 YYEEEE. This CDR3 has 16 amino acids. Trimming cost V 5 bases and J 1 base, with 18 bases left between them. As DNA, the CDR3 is TGTGCCAGCAGAGGCAGGGGAGTGCCTAGGAACACTGAAGCTTTCTTT. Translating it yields CASRGRGVPRNTEAFF.

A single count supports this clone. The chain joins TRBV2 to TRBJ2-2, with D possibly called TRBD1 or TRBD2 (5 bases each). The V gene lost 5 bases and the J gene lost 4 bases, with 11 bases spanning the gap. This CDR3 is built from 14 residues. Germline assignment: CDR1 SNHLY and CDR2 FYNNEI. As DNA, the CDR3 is TGTGCCAGCAGTTACGGGACGTTCACCGGGGAGCTGTTTTTT. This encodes CASSYGTFTGELFF.

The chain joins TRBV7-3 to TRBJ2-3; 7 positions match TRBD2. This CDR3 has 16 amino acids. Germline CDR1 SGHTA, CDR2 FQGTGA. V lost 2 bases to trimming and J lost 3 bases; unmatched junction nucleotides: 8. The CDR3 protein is CASSLELARGTDTQYF. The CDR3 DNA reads TGTGCCAGCAGCTTAGAACTAGCGAGAGGGACAGATACGCAGTATTTT. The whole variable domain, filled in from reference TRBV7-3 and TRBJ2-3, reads GAGVSQTPSNKVTEKGKYVELRCDPISGHTALYWYRQSLGQGPEFLIYFQGTGAADDSGLPNDRFFAVRPEGSVSTLKIQRTERGDSAVYLCASSLELARGTDTQYFGPGTRLTVL.

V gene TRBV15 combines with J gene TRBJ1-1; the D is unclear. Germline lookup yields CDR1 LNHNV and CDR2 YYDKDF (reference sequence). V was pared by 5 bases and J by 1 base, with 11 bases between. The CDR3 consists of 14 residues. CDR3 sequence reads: CATSVSSANTEAFF. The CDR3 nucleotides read TGTGCCACCAGCGTGAGTTCGGCGAACACTGAAGCTTTCTTT. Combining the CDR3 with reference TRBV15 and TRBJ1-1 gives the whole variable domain DAMVIQNPRYQVTQFGKPVTLSCSQTLNHNVMYWYQQKSSQAPKLLFHYYDKDFNNEADTPDNFQSRRPNTSFCFLDIRSPGLGDTAMYLCATSVSSANTEAFFGQGTRLTVV.

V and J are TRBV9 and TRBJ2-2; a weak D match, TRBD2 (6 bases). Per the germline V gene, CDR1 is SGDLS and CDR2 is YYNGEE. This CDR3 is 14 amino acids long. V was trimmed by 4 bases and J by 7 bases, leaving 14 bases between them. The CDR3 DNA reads TGTGCCAGCAGCTCTATGGGGAGGAACGGGGAGCTGTTTTTT. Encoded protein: CASSSMGRNGELFF.

The CDR3 nucleotides are TGTGCCAGCAGCCCAGGACAGGGGGCGAGAACCGGGGAGCTGTTTTTT. Translating gives CASSPGQGARTGELFF. This chain links TRBV9 with TRBJ2-2, with 11 nucleotides matching TRBD1. The CDR3 has 16 residues. With 4 bases clipped from V and 5 bases from J, the junction kept 7 bases outside the gene matches. Germline CDR1 reads SGDLS; CDR2 reads YYNGEE.

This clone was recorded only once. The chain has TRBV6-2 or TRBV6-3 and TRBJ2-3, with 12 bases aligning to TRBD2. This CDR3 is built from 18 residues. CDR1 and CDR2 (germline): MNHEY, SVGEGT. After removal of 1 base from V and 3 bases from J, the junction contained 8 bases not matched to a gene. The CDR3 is CASSYYGLAGPRTDTQYF. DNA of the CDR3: TGTGCCAGCAGTTACTACGGACTAGCGGGGCCTAGAACAGATACGCAGTATTTT.

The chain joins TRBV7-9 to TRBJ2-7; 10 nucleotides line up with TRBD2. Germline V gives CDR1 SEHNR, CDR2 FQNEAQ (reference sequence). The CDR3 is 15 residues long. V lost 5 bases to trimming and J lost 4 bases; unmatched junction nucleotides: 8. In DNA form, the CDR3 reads TGTGCCAGCAGCGTCCAAGCGGGAGGGCCATACGAGCAGTACTTC. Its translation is CASSVQAGGPYEQYF.

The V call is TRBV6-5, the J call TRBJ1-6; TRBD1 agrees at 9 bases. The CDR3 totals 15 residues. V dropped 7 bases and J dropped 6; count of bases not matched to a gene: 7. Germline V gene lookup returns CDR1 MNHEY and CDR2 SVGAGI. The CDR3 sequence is CASKGTGYGNSPLHF. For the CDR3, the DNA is TGTGCCAGCAAGGGGACAGGGTACGGTAATTCACCCCTCCACTTT.

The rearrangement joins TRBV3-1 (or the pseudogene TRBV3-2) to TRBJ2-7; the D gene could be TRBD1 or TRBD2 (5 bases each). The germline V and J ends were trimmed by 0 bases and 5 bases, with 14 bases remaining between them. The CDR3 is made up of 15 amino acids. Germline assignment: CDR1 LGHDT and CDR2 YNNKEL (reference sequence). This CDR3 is CASSQEGWDGDEQYF. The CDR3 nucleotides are TGTGCCAGCAGCCAAGAAGGTTGGGACGGCGACGAGCAGTACTTC.

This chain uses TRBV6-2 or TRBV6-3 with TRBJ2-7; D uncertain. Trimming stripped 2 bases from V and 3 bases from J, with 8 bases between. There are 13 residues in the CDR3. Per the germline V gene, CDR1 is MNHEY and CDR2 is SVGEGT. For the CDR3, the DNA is TGTGCCAGCAGTTACGCGACCGGCTACGAGCAGTACTTC. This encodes CASSYATGYEQYF.

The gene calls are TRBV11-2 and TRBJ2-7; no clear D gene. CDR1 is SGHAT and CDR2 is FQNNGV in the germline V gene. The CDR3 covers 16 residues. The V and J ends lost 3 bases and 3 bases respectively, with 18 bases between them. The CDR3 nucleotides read TGTGCCAGCAGCTTTGCTCCTCTAGACCTAGGCTACGAGCAGTACTTC. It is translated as CASSFAPLDLGYEQYF.

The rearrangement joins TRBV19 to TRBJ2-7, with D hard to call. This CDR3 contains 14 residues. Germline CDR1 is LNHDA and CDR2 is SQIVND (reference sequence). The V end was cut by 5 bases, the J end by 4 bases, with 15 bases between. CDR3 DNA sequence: TGTGCCAGTAGTCCATTCGGTGTGGGGTACGAGCAGTACTTC. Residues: CASSPFGVGYEQYF.